The source of this T cell receptor beta chain is a study of blood T cell repertoires in COVID-19. On the study more broadly: Both acute and convalescent COVID-19 samples were obtained from the United States, Italy and Spain.

CDR3 length equals 17 residues. Trimming shortened V by 3 bases and J by 1 base, and 16 bases separated the two germline ends. Per the germline V gene, CDR1 is SGDLS and CDR2 is YYNGEE. The method was immunoSEQ multiplex PCR; TCRdb's version includes in-frame clones alone and lacks a portion of them. This table holds 300,000 to 450,000 clones, 89% found once. During active infection, Seattle patients enrolled and were then monitored through disease. Material for sequencing was peripheral blood. The sequence was obtained from a woman aged 55 to 70 with COVID-19, enrolled during active disease. The chain employs TRBV9 and TRBJ2-2; possibly TRBD2 for D (5 bases). CDR3: CASSAPPIAGNTGELFF. The CDR3 coding sequence is TGTGCCAGCAGCGCCCCCCCCATTGCGGGGAACACCGGGGAGCTGTTTTTT.